This T cell receptor beta chain emerged from a study of blood T cell repertoires in COVID-19. Looking at the study overall: Material from acute and convalescent COVID-19 was sourced from the United States, Italy and Spain.

Libraries were prepared by immunoSEQ multiplex PCR; TCRdb keeps only in-frame clonotypes and omits some of them. Among about 200,000 clones, 65% to 85% were seen once, and the ten largest hold roughly 7%. Source material: PBMCs or T cells enriched from blood (not recorded which). The receptor's source is a man aged 35 to 55 who had recovered from COVID-19.

The CDR3 DNA follows: TGTGCCAGCAGTTTTGACCCCGGCAGGGGAAGAAGTGGCTACACCTTC. It specifies CASSFDPGRGRSGYTF. The chain has TRBV27 and TRBJ1-2, with a tentative D call TRBD1 (6 bases). V lost 3 bases and J 7 bases, leaving 21 bases between the germline ends. CDR1 is MNHEY, CDR2 SMNVEV, per germline (reference sequence). This CDR3 has 16 residues.